This entry describes one T cell receptor beta chain. What it binds is unknown. The germline gives CDR1 MGHRA, CDR2 YSYEKL. This CDR3 comprises 13 residues. V dropped 2 bases and J dropped 4 bases, with 8 bases sitting between them. The sample originates from a study of cytomegalovirus exposure and HLA in healthy donors. Study-level information: Membership in the Caucasian-associated ancestry cluster was found for around four fifths of a few hundred genotyped donors. General study points: A missense variant in DCLRE1C was later tied to TCR beta V- and J-gene trimming.

Amplification used 60 Vbeta primers and 13 Jbeta primers. This table comes from immunoSEQ multiplex PCR, and its TCRdb copy is limited to in-frame clones, with some not included. The table includes 95,000 to 100,000 clones, approximately 74% detected once. The chain uses TRBV4-1 and TRBJ1-1; weak D call: TRBD1 (5 bases). This sequence was found in a woman aged 40 to 50 in good health and CMV-seronegative. The sequenced material came from PBMCs. The CDR3 DNA reads as TGCGCCAGCAGCCAAATCCAGGGCACTGAAGCTTTCTTT. Its protein is CASSQIQGTEAFF.